The next 15 T cell receptor beta chains were all read from a single sample in a study of blood T cells in healthy people across ages. Next came a second PCR, run for about 7 to 12 cycles, which used a sample-barcoded 5' primer along with a J-beta primer mix. Via MiXCR, TCRdb re-called the 5' RACE reads, giving one row per CDR3 protein. Of approximately 960,000 distinct CDR3 sequences listed, approximately 32% are singletons. The same sample was also used in a study of T cells of mothers and their children.

Material: blood. The source of these receptors is a woman aged 40 to 49 in good health.

This clonotype was observed at least ten times. The chain employs TRBV5-1 and TRBJ2-7, with D possibly TRBD1 on 6 matching bases. V was shortened by 0 bases and J by 0 bases, with 13 bases between the two germline ends. Germline V CDR1 and CDR2: SGHRS, YFSETQ. This CDR3 is 16 amino acids long. In nucleotides, the CDR3 is TGCGCCAGCAGCTTGGAAGGGACACCTAGCTCCTACGAGCAGTACTTC. Protein sequence: CASSLEGTPSSYEQYF.

Many counts were recorded for this clonotype. The chain carries TRBV7-8 and TRBJ2-7, with D possibly being TRBD1 or TRBD2 (6 bases each). Germline lookup yields CDR1 SGHVS and CDR2 FQNEAQ. V lost 1 base and J lost 6, with 10 bases in between. The CDR3 loop spans 13 amino acids. The CDR3 bases are TGTGCCAGCAGCTTAGACAGGGAGGCCGAGCAGTACTTC. Its translation is CASSLDREAEQYF.

This clonotype has at least ten counts. This chain connects TRBV5-1 to TRBJ2-5; TRBD2 is a possible D gene (5 bases). CDR1 and CDR2 (germline): SGHRS, YFSETQ. The CDR3 is made up of 14 amino acids. V was pared by 3 bases and J by 1 base, with 10 bases between. CDR3 residues: CASSYGGSQETQYF. The CDR3 nucleotides are TGCGCCAGCAGCTATGGAGGCAGCCAAGAGACCCAGTACTTC.

This clonotype was counted only a few times. This chain links TRBV20-1 with TRBJ1-2; TRBD1 is a possible D gene (5 bases). CDR3 length: 14 amino acids. The germline V gene encodes CDR1 DFQATT and CDR2 SNEGSKA (reference sequence). Trimming stripped 6 bases from V and 2 bases from J, with 16 bases between. CDR3 in DNA: TGCAGTGCCGTCCCCCGGGACGCCAACTATGGCTACACCTTC. Protein: CSAVPRDANYGYTF.

This clonotype was detected ten times or more. The V call is TRBV9, the J call TRBJ2-7, with a possible D match to TRBD1 (6 bases). Trimming removed 0 bases at V and 0 bases at J, with 13 bases between. Germline V CDR1 and CDR2: SGDLS, YYNGEE. The CDR3 contains 16 residues. CDR3 coding DNA: TGTGCCAGCAGCGTAGGTGGGGGCCCGAGCTCCTACGAGCAGTACTTC. Residues: CASSVGGGPSSYEQYF.

This clonotype has just a few counts. The gene calls are TRBV20-1 and TRBJ2-3; TRBD2 matches 9 bases. The germline V gene has CDR1 DFQATT and CDR2 SNEGSKA (reference sequence). V lost 6 bases to trimming and J lost 5 bases; unmatched junction nucleotides: 12. CDR3 size: 15 residues. The CDR3 loop is CSARWRGGPGDTQYF. The DNA of the CDR3 is TGCAGTGCCCGGTGGCGGGGGGGGCCTGGAGATACGCAGTATTTT.

This sequence joins TRBV7-2 and TRBJ2-5; weak D call: TRBD2 (6 bases). The V gene lost 6 bases and the J gene lost 1 base, with 18 bases spanning the gap. This CDR3 has 16 amino acids. Looked up from germline, CDR1 is SGHTA and CDR2 is FQGNSA. This CDR3 reads CASSSIYRDFQETQYF. CDR3 nucleotides: TGTGCCAGCAGTTCCATCTACCGGGACTTCCAAGAGACCCAGTACTTC.

The rearrangement links TRBV5-4 to TRBJ1-2, with 7 nucleotides matching TRBD1. Germline V gene lookup returns CDR1 SGHNT and CDR2 YYREEE (reference sequence). V trimming: 1 base; J trimming: 7 bases; junction bases outside the gene matches: 10. This CDR3 region has 15 residues. As DNA, the CDR3 is TGTGCCAGCAGCTTGTTGATAGGGGGCTACCGTGGCTACACCTTC. Translated: CASSLLIGGYRGYTF.

The chain combines TRBV7-2 with TRBJ1-2, with unresolved D. Germline CDR1 SGHTA, CDR2 FQGNSA. Trimming took off 1 base at V and 10 bases at J, with 13 bases between the two ends. The CDR3 sequence is 13 residues long. The CDR3 DNA reads TGTGCCAGCAGCTTAGAAGGCGGGAGGATCTACACCTTC. Translation gives CASSLEGGRIYTF.

On this clonotype: At one end the junction does not follow the germline gene, possibly because of a read error. V and J are TRBV24-1 and TRBJ2-1; no definite D call. The CDR3 extends over 17 amino acids. Germline CDR1 reads KGHDR; CDR2 reads SFDVKD. This CDR3 reads CAASDSLGRPDGDEQFF. CDR3 nucleotide sequence: TGTGCCGCCAGTGATTCCTTAGGACGGCCTGATGGGGATGAGCAGTTCTTC.

This clonotype was detected many times. The chain couples TRBV6-1 to TRBJ1-2; D gene ambiguous. V shed 2 bases and J shed 3 bases, with 7 bases lying between them. The germline V gene encodes CDR1 MNHNS and CDR2 SASEGT. The CDR3 loop spans 13 amino acids. CDR3 residues: CASSEQTDYGYTF. The CDR3, as DNA: TGTGCCAGCAGTGAACAGACCGACTATGGCTACACCTTC.

This clonotype was picked up a small number of times. The chain employs TRBV2 and TRBJ1-4; possibly TRBD1 for D (6 bases). The CDR3 contains 15 residues. V lost 6 bases and J lost 7, with 18 bases in between. The germline gives CDR1 SNHLY, CDR2 FYNNEI. CDR3 nucleotides: TGTGCCAGCAGGGCGGACAGAGTCGATGGTGAAAAACTGTTTTTT. It is translated as CASRADRVDGEKLFF. Supplemented by reference TRBV2 and TRBJ1-4, the full variable domain reads EPEVTQTPSHQVTQMGQEVILRCVPISNHLYFYWYRQILGQKVEFLVSFYNNEISEKSEIFDDQFSVERPDGSNFTLKIRSTKLEDSAMYFCASRADRVDGEKLFFGSGTQLSVL.

The CDR3 region has the DNA TGTGCCAGCAGTTTAGGCGCATTAATGAACACTGAAGCTTTCTTT. Residues: CASSLGALMNTEAFF. The chain has TRBV27 and TRBJ1-1; D unresolved. Germline CDR1 MNHEY, CDR2 SMNVEV (reference sequence). The germline V and J ends were trimmed by 2 bases and 0 bases, with 10 bases remaining between them. This CDR3 is 15 amino acids long.

This clonotype was seen a handful of times. DNA of the CDR3: TGCGCCAGCAGCGGGGGACACGATAACACTGAAGCTTTCTTT. Its protein is CASSGGHDNTEAFF. The V call is TRBV5-1, the J call TRBJ1-1, with a weak D call TRBD1 (6 bases). Germline CDR1 SGHRS, CDR2 YFSETQ. The V end was cut by 4 bases, the J end by 2 bases, with 12 bases between. This CDR3 comprises 14 residues.

Concerning this clonotype: This clone may be a read error of a much larger clone one base away. The CDR3 nucleotides read TGCGCCAGCAGCCAAGGCCGGTACTCTGGGGCCAACGTCCGGACTTTC. This gives the protein CASSQGRYSGANVRTF. This sequence joins TRBV4-1 and TRBJ2-6; tentative D call: TRBD1 (5 bases). CDR1 and CDR2 (germline): MGHRA, YSYEKL. The CDR3 is 16 amino acids.